These 30 T cell receptor beta chains came from one sample sequenced in a study of blood T cell repertoires in COVID-19. Method: immunoSEQ multiplex PCR; TCRdb's copy keeps in-frame clones and lacks some. The sample lists around 26,000 clones, approximately 81% seen once, with approximately 32% in the top ten. What was sequenced was peripheral blood. The origin of the receptors is a human donor in a cohort sampled during active COVID-19.

This clone was observed a few times. The chain combines TRBV5-5 with TRBJ2-2, with D tentatively TRBD1 (6 bases). The length of the CDR3 is 14 residues. Trimming left V 2 bases short and J 6 bases short, with 11 bases between. Germline CDR1 SGHKS, CDR2 YYEKEE (reference sequence). This chain's CDR3 is CASSLTGFSGELFF. The CDR3 region has the DNA TGTGCCAGCAGCTTAACAGGGTTTTCCGGGGAGCTGTTTTTT.

The chain is built from TRBV5-1 and TRBJ2-3; 12 bases match TRBD2. The junction had 7 bases not matched to a gene; V was cut back by 6 bases and J by 5 bases. The CDR3 contains 15 residues. CDR1 SGHRS and CDR2 YFSETQ come from the germline V gene. Here the CDR3 reads CASTQTSGGIDTQYF. DNA of the CDR3: TGCGCCAGCACACAAACTAGCGGGGGGATAGATACGCAGTATTTT.

The gene calls are TRBV11-2 and TRBJ2-1; 11 nucleotides match TRBD2. CDR3 length: 15 amino acids. Germline V gene sequence: CDR1 SGHAT, CDR2 FQNNGV. J was trimmed by 8 bases and V by 5 bases; bases with no gene match: 8. The CDR3 sequence is CASSPQLAGVDEQFF. Written as DNA, the CDR3 is TGTGCCAGCAGCCCGCAACTAGCGGGAGTGGATGAGCAGTTCTTC.

V gene TRBV6-2 or TRBV6-3 combines with J gene TRBJ2-1, with 12 bases identical to TRBD2. The CDR3 consists of 15 residues. Germline V CDR1 and CDR2: MNHEY, SVGEGT. The J segment lost 4 bases and the V segment lost 4 bases, leaving 2 bases of the junction unmatched. CDR3 in amino acids: CASSLTSGRYNEQFF. DNA for the CDR3: TGTGCCAGCAGTTTGACTAGCGGGAGATACAATGAGCAGTTCTTC.

Notes on this clone: A read error may produce the germline difference seen at one junction end. The chain is built from TRBV19 and TRBJ2-1; TRBD2 matches 9 bases. CDR1 is LNHDA, CDR2 SQIVND, per germline (reference sequence). The CDR3 runs 13 residues. CDR3 protein: CASSIPLLAGLIF. In DNA, the CDR3 is TGTGCCAGTAGTATACCCCTGCTAGCGGGATTGATCTTC.

This chain links TRBV18 with TRBJ2-4; D is perhaps TRBD2 (6 bases). Germline V gives CDR1 KGHSH, CDR2 LQKENI. The CDR3 totals 17 residues. V gave up 6 bases and J gave up 2 bases, with 20 bases separating them. The CDR3 nucleotides read TGTGCCAGCTCGGAGCGTCGGGACTTATCGTCCAAAAACATTCAGTACTTC. It translates to CASSERRDLSSKNIQYF.

The genes are TRBV7-8 and TRBJ2-1, with 8 bases aligning to TRBD2. The trim removed 5 bases at V and 15 bases at J, leaving 9 bases unmatched. From germline, CDR1 is SGHVS and CDR2 FQNEAQ. The CDR3 totals 12 residues. The CDR3 region has the DNA TGTGCCAGCAGCCCGACTAGCGCTTACTTGTTCTTC. Amino acids: CASSPTSAYLFF.

In regard to this clone: The junction does not match germline at one end; this may be a read error. V usage is TRBV7-9 and J usage is TRBJ2-5; a possible D gene is TRBD1 (5 bases). CDR3 size: 14 residues. CDR1 and CDR2 (germline): SEHNR, FQNEAQ (reference sequence). The CDR3 loop is CASSFLGAQVTQYF. The CDR3 nucleotides are TGTGCCAGCAGCTTCCTTGGGGCCCAAGTGACCCAGTACTTC.

This clone is medium-sized (0.01 to 0.1%) by share. The rearrangement joins TRBV27 to TRBJ2-5; TRBD2 is a possible D gene (5 bases). The CDR3 has 16 amino acids. V lost 10 bases and J lost 0, with 21 bases in between. CDR1 and CDR2 from the germline V gene are MNHEY and SMNVEV (reference sequence). The CDR3 coding sequence is TGTGCCACCACGGGGATGGACGCGGACTACCAAGAGACCCAGTACTTC. Protein product: CATTGMDADYQETQYF.

The rearrangement uses TRBV10-1 and TRBJ2-3; TRBD1 agrees at 9 bases. Germline values: CDR1 WNHNN, CDR2 SYGVQD (reference sequence). The length of the CDR3 is 13 residues. After removal of 3 bases from V and 11 bases from J, the junction contained 6 bases not matched to a gene. CDR3 DNA: TGCGCCAGCAGTGACCTGGGACAGGGTATGCAGTATTTT. Translating it yields CASSDLGQGMQYF.

The CDR3 DNA follows: TGTGCCAGCAGCCAGCGCCTAGTGGCGGGGGGGCCAGCGGCCTACAATGAGCAGTTCTTC. Protein product: CASSQRLVAGGPAAYNEQFF. The chain uses TRBV3-1 (or the pseudogene TRBV3-2) and TRBJ2-1, with TRBD2 identical over 9 bases. In germline, CDR1 is LGHDT, CDR2 YNNKEL (reference sequence). The CDR3 is 20 amino acids. The J segment lost 2 bases and the V segment lost 3 bases, leaving 17 bases of the junction unmatched.

The V call is TRBV7-2, the J call TRBJ2-3; TRBD2 might be the D (5 bases). The CDR3 contains 15 residues. Germline CDR1 and CDR2: SGHTA and FQGNSA. Trimming removed 5 bases from V and 1 base from J, with 13 bases in between. The CDR3 sequence is CASSQRMGGTDTQYF. The CDR3 coding sequence is TGTGCCAGCAGCCAAAGGATGGGAGGCACAGATACGCAGTATTTT.

The chain employs TRBV18 and TRBJ2-1; D remains ambiguous. The CDR3 runs 12 residues. Trimming left V 5 bases short and J 14 bases short, with 16 bases between. Germline values: CDR1 KGHSH, CDR2 LQKENI. CDR3 coding DNA: TGTGCCAGCTCATCTGAAACCCTCCGGGAGTTCTTC. It translates to CASSSETLREFF.

The J gene is TRBJ1-1, the V gene TRBV7-2; D call uncertain. The CDR3 has 15 amino acids. Per the germline V gene, CDR1 is SGHTA and CDR2 is FQGNSA. Trimming stripped 1 base from V and 1 base from J, with 10 bases between. The CDR3 spells CASSLGGVQNTEAFF. CDR3 bases: TGTGCCAGCAGCTTAGGTGGAGTACAGAACACTGAAGCTTTCTTT.

J is TRBJ2-7 and V is TRBV3-1 (or the pseudogene TRBV3-2); 10 positions match TRBD2. CDR1 is LGHDT, CDR2 YNNKEL, per germline (reference sequence). The CDR3 contains 14 residues. V lost 1 base to trimming and J lost 9 bases; unmatched junction nucleotides: 6. The CDR3 spells CASSQVVAGGPQYF. The CDR3, as DNA: TGTGCCAGCAGCCAAGTGGTAGCGGGAGGACCGCAGTACTTC.

The chain recombines TRBV5-1 with TRBJ1-1, with D unresolved. V was trimmed by 0 bases and J by 6 bases, leaving 9 bases between them. The CDR3 loop spans 13 amino acids. Germline CDR1 SGHRS, CDR2 YFSETQ. CDR3 sequence reads: CASSLATGPEAFF. The CDR3, as DNA: TGCGCCAGCAGCTTGGCGACTGGTCCTGAAGCTTTCTTT. Variable domain in full (rest from reference TRBV5-1 and TRBJ1-1): KAGVTQTPRYLIKTRGQQVTLSCSPISGHRSVSWYQQTPGQGLQFLFEYFSETQRNKGNFPGRFSGRQFSNSRSEMNVSTLELGDSALYLCASSLATGPEAFFGQGTRLTVV.

This rearrangement joins TRBV19 to TRBJ2-7; 7 nucleotides match TRBD1. The length of the CDR3 is 15 residues. CDR1 is LNHDA, CDR2 SQIVND, per germline (reference sequence). With 7 bases clipped from V and 3 bases from J, the junction kept 12 bases outside the gene matches. CDR3 amino acids: CASNHQGDSFYEQYF. DNA for the CDR3: TGTGCCAGTAATCATCAAGGGGACAGCTTCTACGAGCAGTACTTC.

The V and J genes are TRBV7-2 and TRBJ2-5; 8 bases align to TRBD1. V was pared by 6 bases and J by 6 bases, with 15 bases of the junction left unmatched. CDR1 and CDR2 from the germline V gene are SGHTA and FQGNSA. The CDR3 is 16 residues long. In DNA form, the CDR3 reads TGTGCCAGCAGACAAGGGGGCCAGGGGGCGAAGAAGACCCAGTACTTC. Its translation: CASRQGGQGAKKTQYF.

The chain combines TRBV11-2 with TRBJ2-3; a weak D match, TRBD2 (5 bases). Between the trimmed V and J ends, which lost 1 base and 0 bases, there was a span of 5 bases. CDR1 is SGHAT, CDR2 FQNNGV, per germline. The CDR3 spans 14 residues. In DNA form, the CDR3 reads TGTGCCAGCAGCTTAGGGACTAGCACAGATACGCAGTATTTT. Its translation: CASSLGTSTDTQYF.

The chain's CDR3 is CAWNLDRRHPYEQYF. In nucleotides, the CDR3 is TGTGCCTGGAATCTGGACAGGCGCCACCCCTACGAGCAGTACTTC. J is TRBJ2-7 and V is TRBV30; 7 nucleotides line up with TRBD1. In germline, CDR1 is GTSNPN, CDR2 SVGIG (reference sequence). The CDR3 covers 15 residues. The V gene end was trimmed by 4 bases and the J gene end by 2 bases; junction bases not matched to a gene: 11.

Remarks on this clone: At one end the junction does not follow the germline gene, possibly because of a read error. J is TRBJ2-7 and V is TRBV5-1, with 8 bases fitting TRBD2. CDR1 and CDR2 from the germline V gene are SGHRS and YFSETQ. This CDR3 is 15 amino acids long. For the CDR3, the DNA is TGCGCCAGCGGCTTGGATCATGGCGGGAGGTCCGAGCAGTACTTC. It is translated as CASGLDHGGRSEQYF.

This chain links TRBV19 with TRBJ1-1; the D is unclear. The ends were cut back, 2 bases at V and 7 bases at J, with 5 bases in the middle. The CDR3 spans 11 residues. The germline V gene encodes CDR1 LNHDA and CDR2 SQIVND (reference sequence). The CDR3: CASSIRLEAFF. For the CDR3, the DNA is TGTGCCAGTAGTATACGACTTGAAGCTTTCTTT.

The rearrangement uses TRBV14 and TRBJ1-1; TRBD1 might be the D (5 bases). The CDR3 runs 14 residues. V was trimmed by 1 base and J by 4 bases, leaving 10 bases between them. Germline loops: CDR1 SGHDN, CDR2 FVKESK. The CDR3 coding sequence is TGTGCCAGCAGCCAAGTCACGACAGCCACTGAAGCTTTCTTT. Translating it yields CASSQVTTATEAFF. Full variable domain (missing parts from reference TRBV14 and TRBJ1-1): EAGVTQFPSHSVIEKGQTVTLRCDPISGHDNLYWYRRVMGKEIKFLLHFVKESKQDESGMPNNRFLAERTGGTYSTLKVQPAELEDSGVYFCASSQVTTATEAFFGQGTRLTVV.

The chain employs TRBV18 and TRBJ2-5, with TRBD1 as a possible D gene (5 bases). Germline V gives CDR1 KGHSH, CDR2 LQKENI. This CDR3 is built from 14 residues. Trimming left V 2 bases short and J 2 bases short, with 9 bases between. The CDR3 loop is CASSPRGPQETQYF. CDR3 DNA sequence: TGTGCCAGCTCACCAAGGGGCCCTCAAGAGACCCAGTACTTC.

The V and J genes are TRBV2 and TRBJ1-1; D perhaps matches TRBD1 (6 bases). Trimming shortened V by 5 bases and J by 3 bases, and 13 bases separated the two germline ends. This CDR3 spans 14 amino acids. Germline-derived CDR1 and CDR2 are SNHLY and FYNNEI. CDR3 sequence reads: CASSLEGGDTEAFF. In DNA form, the CDR3 reads TGTGCCAGCAGTCTTGAGGGGGGGGACACTGAAGCTTTCTTT.

The rearrangement uses TRBV4-1 and TRBJ1-4, with 11 bases matching TRBD1. The CDR3 length is 18 residues. With V trimmed by 4 bases and J by 0 bases, 7 bases remained unmatched. Germline values: CDR1 MGHRA, CDR2 YSYEKL. The CDR3, as DNA: TGCGCCAGCAGCCGATTACCGGGACAGGGGGCAACTAATGAAAAACTGTTTTTT. Its translation: CASSRLPGQGATNEKLFF.

This clone occurred a few times. V usage is TRBV18 and J usage is TRBJ1-5; weak D call: TRBD1 (5 bases). V was pared by 2 bases and J by 7 bases, with 15 bases between. The germline CDR1 and CDR2 sequences are KGHSH and LQKENI. The CDR3 contains 15 residues. The CDR3 protein is CASSPGDGGRQPQHF. CDR3 bases: TGTGCCAGCTCACCAGGGGACGGAGGGCGCCAGCCCCAGCATTTT.

This clone was seen a handful of times. The CDR3: CASNRPQGDTGELFF. The CDR3 DNA sequence: TGTGCCAGCAACAGACCCCAGGGGGACACCGGGGAGCTGTTTTTT. V is TRBV6-6 and J is TRBJ2-2, with 7 positions matching TRBD1. With V trimmed by 7 bases and J by 3 bases, 8 bases remained unmatched. This CDR3 is built from 15 residues. The germline gives CDR1 MNHNY, CDR2 SVGAGI (reference sequence).

Written as DNA, the CDR3 is TGTGCCAGCAGCGTCGGACAGGGAGTCCACGAGCAGTACTTC. Translated: CASSVGQGVHEQYF. The V call is TRBV9, the J call TRBJ2-7; 8 bases are a match to TRBD1. The CDR3 runs to 14 residues. Germline CDR1 and CDR2: SGDLS and YYNGEE. The junction had 6 bases not matched to a gene; V was cut back by 2 bases and J by 5 bases.

The chain couples TRBV30 to TRBJ1-3, with D possibly being TRBD1 (6 bases). The CDR3 is made up of 16 amino acids. Germline CDR1 GTSNPN, CDR2 SVGIG (reference sequence). V was cut by 2 bases and J by 1 base, with 15 bases left in between. The CDR3 coding sequence is TGTGCCTGGAGTCGCAGGGGCAGGGTTTCTGGAAACACCATATATTTT. Translation gives CAWSRRGRVSGNTIYF.